The subject of this entry is one T cell receptor (beta chain). What it binds is not known. Germline CDR1 reads SGHTA; CDR2 reads FQGTGA. The CDR3 loop spans 13 amino acids. V shed 8 bases and J 9 bases; nucleotides not matched to a gene: 7. PCR was performed using 60 Vbeta and 13 Jbeta primers. Sequencing used immunoSEQ multiplex PCR; TCRdb keeps in-frame clones, though not all of them. This repertoire comprises about 50,000 clones; its ten largest clones make up around 2.1%. This entry comes from a study of cytomegalovirus exposure and HLA in healthy donors. Notes on the study in general: Many donors shared some public TCRs, even though most TCR sequences were rare. The later analysis indicated that the majority of CMV-associated TCR beta chains appeared HLA-restricted.

V is TRBV7-3 and J is TRBJ1-6; 7 nucleotides match TRBD1. The receptor comes from a woman aged 18-30 years in good health and CMV-seronegative. Sample: PBMCs. As DNA, the CDR3 is TGTGCCAGCCGACAGGGAATGGGTTCACCCCTCCACTTT. Amino acid sequence: CASRQGMGSPLHF.